This T cell receptor (beta chain) was sequenced in a study of T cells in Graves' hyperthyroidism and ophthalmopathy. On the study more broadly: Peripheral blood was secured at the point of initial diagnosis, before any treatment. Study-level findings and limits: Within blood appeared most thyroid clonotypes that had expanded above 0.001.

Among ophthalmopathy patients, the Clinical Activity Score reached at least 3, the NOSPECS grade reached at least 4, and duration remained under 3 months. The V gene's germline CDR1 is MDHEN and CDR2 SYDVKM. Trimming took 6 bases from V and 2 from J, leaving 13 bases between them. The CDR3 spans 14 residues. The source material, RNA transcripts, was used to amplify TCR beta CDR3 regions. Initially, a first-round RT-PCR of the TCR CDR3 employed the HTBI primer set. TCRdb ran MiXCR on the multiplex PCR reads and lists one entry per CDR3 protein. The sample gives more than 450,000 distinct CDR3 sequences, around 20% of which show up once; approximately 48% is in the top ten. On this clonotype: Its antigen is still unknown. This likely comes from a read error, as the CDR3 has no conserved phenylalanine or tryptophan at its end.

The receptor's source is a man aged 40-55 years with Graves' ophthalmopathy. The sample consisted of blood. The rearrangement joins TRBV28 to TRBJ2-5, with D tentatively TRBD2 (5 bases). The CDR3: CASSQDSLQETQYL. CDR3 coding DNA: TGTGCCAGCAGCCAGGACTCCTTGCAAGAGACCCAGTACCTC.